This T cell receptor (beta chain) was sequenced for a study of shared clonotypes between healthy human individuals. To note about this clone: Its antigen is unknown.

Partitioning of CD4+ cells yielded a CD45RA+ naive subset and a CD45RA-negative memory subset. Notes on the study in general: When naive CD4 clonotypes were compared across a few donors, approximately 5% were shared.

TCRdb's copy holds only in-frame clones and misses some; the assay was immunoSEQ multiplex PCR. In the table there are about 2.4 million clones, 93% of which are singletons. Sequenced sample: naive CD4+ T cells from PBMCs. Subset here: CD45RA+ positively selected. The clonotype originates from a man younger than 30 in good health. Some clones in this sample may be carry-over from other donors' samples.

The CDR3 loop reads CASSLTSTNTEAFF. The CDR3 region has the DNA TGTGCCAGCAGCTTGACCAGCACGAACACTGAAGCTTTCTTT. The chain has TRBV7-9 and TRBJ1-1; no definite D call. CDR3 length: 14 amino acids. V was clipped by 3 bases and J by 1 base, with 9 bases between them. Germline values: CDR1 SEHNR, CDR2 FQNEAQ (reference sequence).